This T cell receptor (beta chain) was profiled in a study of a mutant IDH1 vaccine in newly diagnosed glioma. Study at large: Patients were started on vaccination 4-6 weeks after radiotherapy alone, or with temozolomide cycles. Of the patients given treatment, approximately 62% were male and approximately 40% were female, and a mean age of approximately 40 years was recorded. Patients were pretreated with radiotherapy, temozolomide, or both, mostly both. Study conclusions and caveats: Pseudoprogression showed no apparent link to changes in top peripheral T cell clonotypes.

The CDR3 covers 14 residues. The ends were cut back, 2 bases at V and 5 bases at J, with 12 bases in the middle. CDR1 and CDR2 from the germline V gene are KGHSH and LQKENI. Sample time point: week 11, during vaccination. Each vaccine dose was 300 ug of mutant IDH1 20-mer peptide, with topical imiquimod. Sequencing used immunoSEQ multiplex PCR; TCRdb keeps in-frame clones, though not all of them. The sample holds 20,000 to 25,000 clones, roughly 72% seen once. As regards this clone: Its antigen is unidentified.

Sample: peripheral blood mononuclear cells (PBMCs), taken from a glioma patient whose treatment included an IDH1 peptide vaccine. This chain joins TRBV18 and TRBJ1-2; D ambiguous. This receptor was identified in a man aged 18-30 years with glioma. Some clones in this sample may be carry-over from other donors' samples. The CDR3 region has the DNA TGTGCCAGCTCACCAAGTTCGGGAGCATATGGCTACACCTTC. Translation gives CASSPSSGAYGYTF.